The clone carrying this T cell receptor beta chain was picked up a small number of times. CDR1 is SGHKS, CDR2 YYEKEE, per germline (reference sequence). This CDR3 is built from 17 residues. Germline trimming cut 2 bases from V and 4 bases from J; bases unmatched to any gene: 12. This record belongs to a study of blood T cell repertoires in COVID-19. Study summary: COVID-19 samples, acute and convalescent, were from the United States, Italy and Spain.

How the authors handled the data: Reference gene primer amplification in the assay estimated nucleated cell counts. The repertoire was sequenced with immunoSEQ multiplex PCR; TCRdb's copy has only in-frame clones and lacks some. That table gives V, J and clone size, and the DNA gave D and trimming. The table includes around 120,000 clones, about 77% detected once. This TCR came from a human donor in a cohort sampled during active COVID-19. The chain carries TRBV5-5 and TRBJ1-2; 9 positions match TRBD1. Input material: peripheral blood. The CDR3 coding sequence is TGTGCCAGCAGCTTCGGACAGGGGTCCAACCTCATCTATGGCTACACCTTC. Translated: CASSFGQGSNLIYGYTF. The entire variable domain, with the rest obtained from reference TRBV5-5 and TRBJ1-2, is as follows: DAGVTQSPTHLIKTRGQQVTLRCSPISGHKSVSWYQQVLGQGPQFIFQYYEKEERGRGNFPDRFSARQFPNYSSELNVNALLLGDSALYLCASSFGQGSNLIYGYTFGSGTRLTVV.